The next 32 T cell receptor beta chains were all read from a single sample in a study of shared clonotypes between healthy human individuals. The table came from immunoSEQ multiplex PCR; TCRdb's copy has only in-frame clones and leaves some out. The sample comprises hundreds of thousands of clones, around three quarters of which are singletons, and about 12% rests with the top ten. Sequenced input: PBMCs. The receptors here all came from a woman aged 40 to 50 in good health. Some clones in this sample may be carry-over from other donors' samples.

The rearrangement uses TRBV5-1 and TRBJ2-1; 7 nucleotides align to TRBD1. After removal of 1 base from V and 0 bases from J, the junction contained 4 bases not matched to a gene. There are 16 residues in the CDR3. The germline CDR1 and CDR2 sequences are SGHRS and YFSETQ. Here the CDR3 DNA reads TGCGCCAGCAGCTTGTTTTCAGGGGGCTCCTACAATGAGCAGTTCTTC. It yields the protein CASSLFSGGSYNEQFF.

This clone has a single count. The same CDR3 arises from other DNA sequences in this sample as well. This chain's CDR3 is CASSQGLAGAPYEQYF. Written as DNA, the CDR3 is TGTGCCAGCAGCCAAGGGCTAGCGGGAGCCCCCTACGAGCAGTACTTC. The chain uses TRBV4-2 and TRBJ2-7; the match to TRBD2 covers 10 bases. This CDR3 has 16 amino acids. Germline-derived CDR1 and CDR2 are LGHNA and YNFKEQ. The junction had 5 bases not matched to a gene; V was cut back by 1 base and J by 2 bases.

The V call is TRBV4-2, the J call TRBJ2-2; either TRBD1 or TRBD2 may supply D (5 bases each). V was cut by 0 bases and J by 7 bases, with 15 bases left in between. Germline V gene lookup returns CDR1 LGHNA and CDR2 YNFKEQ. This CDR3 region has 16 residues. The CDR3 coding sequence is TGTGCCAGCAGCCAAGATCATGGGACCCTTGACGGGGAGCTGTTTTTT. Translation: CASSQDHGTLDGELFF.

The chain recombines TRBV5-4 with TRBJ2-7, with 8 bases matching TRBD2. The J segment lost 2 bases and the V segment lost 3 bases, leaving 4 bases of the junction unmatched. Looked up from germline, CDR1 is SGHNT and CDR2 is YYREEE (reference sequence). CDR3 size: 14 residues. The CDR3 DNA sequence: TGTGCCAGCAGCTCCCGGGGGGGGGCCTACGAGCAGTACTTC. Protein: CASSSRGGAYEQYF.

The sample holds one count of this clone. This rearrangement joins TRBV7-2 to TRBJ2-3, with D possibly being TRBD2 (5 bases). CDR3 length: 15 amino acids. CDR1 and CDR2 (germline): SGHTA, FQGNSA. Trimming removed 5 bases at V and 2 bases at J, with 14 bases between. The CDR3 DNA reads TGTGCCAGCAGCCGCCGGGAACTAGACACAGATACGCAGTATTTT. Translated, it gives CASSRRELDTDTQYF.

CDR3 sequence: CASSLFSNTGELFF. DNA for the CDR3: TGTGCCAGCAGTTTATTTTCGAACACCGGGGAGCTGTTTTTT. This rearrangement joins TRBV27 to TRBJ2-2; D remains ambiguous. Germline V gene data show CDR1 as MNHEY and CDR2 as SMNVEV (reference sequence). Trimming stripped 1 base from V and 0 bases from J, with 3 bases between. The CDR3 is 14 amino acids.

The chain combines TRBV6-1 with TRBJ1-5; TRBD1 is a possible D gene (6 bases). Deletions cut 6 bases from V and 5 bases from J, with 11 bases between. Per germline, CDR1 MNHNS and CDR2 SASEGT. The CDR3 consists of 13 residues. CDR3 residues: CASSSQGDQPQHF. Written as DNA, the CDR3 is TGTGCCAGCAGCTCACAGGGAGATCAGCCCCAGCATTTT.

This chain connects TRBV11-2 to TRBJ2-7; the D is unclear. CDR1 and CDR2 (germline): SGHAT, FQNNGV. V was shortened by 5 bases and J by 4 bases, with 6 bases between the two germline ends. This CDR3 contains 11 residues. The CDR3 sequence is CASSNLYEQYF. The CDR3 region has the DNA TGTGCCAGCAGCAACCTGTACGAGCAGTACTTC.

Concerning this clone: This sample also contains other DNA sequences that code for the same CDR3. This rearrangement joins TRBV6-5 to TRBJ1-6; TRBD1 is a possible D gene (5 bases). Germline assignment: CDR1 MNHEY and CDR2 SVGAGI. CDR3 size: 13 residues. V was pared by 8 bases and J by 8 bases, with 13 bases between. CDR3 residues: CASGRLGDSPLHF. DNA of the CDR3: TGTGCCAGCGGACGGCTGGGGGATTCACCCCTCCACTTT.

The count of this clone is one. The V gene is TRBV21-1, the J gene TRBJ2-1; TRBD1 is the table's D call, not checked against the DNA. TRBV21-1 is a pseudogene segment. The CDR3 runs to 12 residues. The CDR3 spells CASSETPAEQFF. The CDR3 bases are TGTGCCAGCAGCGAGACACCGGCTGAGCAGTTCTTC.

The chain carries TRBV7-2 and TRBJ1-5, with unresolved D. Germline V gives CDR1 SGHTA, CDR2 FQGNSA. The CDR3 loop spans 13 amino acids. Trimming shortened V by 3 bases and J by 3 bases, and 6 bases separated the two germline ends. The CDR3 nucleotides are TGTGCCAGCAGCTTTGAGGCCAATCAGCCCCAGCATTTT. Amino acid sequence: CASSFEANQPQHF. Full variable domain (rest looked up from reference TRBV7-2 and TRBJ1-5): GAGVSQSPSNKVTEKGKDVELRCDPISGHTALYWYRQSLGQGLEFLIYFQGNSAPDKSGLPSDRFSAERTGGSVSTLTIQRTQQEDSAVYLCASSFEANQPQHFGDGTRLSIL.

In the case of this clone: A read error likely explains this, since a far larger clone differs by one base. The chain joins TRBV11-2 to TRBJ2-7; 11 bases match TRBD1. Germline-derived CDR1 and CDR2 are SGHAT and FQNNGV. This CDR3 region has 15 residues. Trimming at V came to 8 bases and at J to 5 bases, leaving 11 bases not matched to a gene. The CDR3 nucleotides read TGTGCCAGCGGCCCTCGCGGGGGACAGGGGGACGAGCAGTACTTC. As protein: CASGPRGGQGDEQYF.

The chain couples TRBV2 to TRBJ1-2, with no clear D. The germline V gene encodes CDR1 SNHLY and CDR2 FYNNEI. This CDR3 contains 13 residues. The V end lost 3 bases, the J end lost 4 bases, and 9 bases lay between the germline ends. The CDR3 DNA reads as TGTGCCAGCAGTGAGTCTCAGAGCTATGGCTACACCTTC. Protein sequence: CASSESQSYGYTF. The complete variable domain, with remaining parts taken from reference TRBV2 and TRBJ1-2, reads EPEVTQTPSHQVTQMGQEVILRCVPISNHLYFYWYRQILGQKVEFLVSFYNNEISEKSEIFDDQFSVERPDGSNFTLKIRSTKLEDSAMYFCASSESQSYGYTFGSGTRLTVV.

The chain is built from TRBV28 and TRBJ1-2; the D gene is possibly TRBD1 (5 bases). The CDR3 is made up of 14 amino acids. Per germline, CDR1 MDHEN and CDR2 SYDVKM. V lost 2 bases and J 2 bases, leaving 9 bases between the germline ends. The CDR3 coding sequence is TGTGCCAGCAGTTTAGTCCAGGGAAACTATGGCTACACCTTC. Protein: CASSLVQGNYGYTF.

V usage is TRBV11-2 and J usage is TRBJ2-5; 8 nucleotides match TRBD2. CDR1 is SGHAT and CDR2 is FQNNGV in the germline V gene. V trimming: 5 bases; J trimming: 5 bases; junction bases outside the gene matches: 10. The CDR3 spans 15 residues. For the CDR3, the DNA is TGTGCCAGCAGCCCAACCGGGACTAGGGACGAGACCCAGTACTTC. Translated: CASSPTGTRDETQYF.

V is TRBV29-1 and J is TRBJ2-1, with no clear D. This CDR3 region has 13 residues. The germline V gene encodes CDR1 SQVTM and CDR2 ANQGSEA. The germline V and J ends were trimmed by 4 bases and 7 bases, with 14 bases remaining between them. As DNA, the CDR3 is TGCAGCGTTGCAGACGTCAGGTTTAATGAGCAGTTCTTC. Protein product: CSVADVRFNEQFF.

The V and J genes are TRBV19 and TRBJ2-2, with D unclear. Per germline, CDR1 LNHDA and CDR2 SQIVND (reference sequence). This CDR3 is 14 amino acids long. Trimming removed 3 bases from V and 7 bases from J, with 12 bases in between. CDR3 nucleotides: TGTGCCAGTAGTATCACAGATTGGGACGGGGAGCTGTTTTTT. It is translated as CASSITDWDGELFF.

As to this clone: Other DNA sequences in the sample encode the same CDR3. This chain joins TRBV5-4 and TRBJ2-2, with 7 positions matching TRBD1. V lost 4 bases and J lost 0; bases outside the gene matches: 6. The CDR3 has 16 amino acids. Germline V lookup: CDR1 SGHNT, CDR2 YYREEE (reference sequence). CDR3 sequence reads: CASSRDRGSNTGELFF. The CDR3 DNA is TGTGCCAGCAGCCGGGACAGAGGGTCGAACACCGGGGAGCTGTTTTTT.

This chain uses TRBV10-3 with TRBJ2-6, with D unclear. This CDR3 spans 15 amino acids. Trimming removed 3 bases at V and 12 bases at J, with 18 bases between. Germline loops: CDR1 ENHRY, CDR2 SYGVKD. The CDR3 nucleotides read TGTGCCATCAGTGATTTCGGACCTGGGTCCAGCGTCCTGACTTTC. It translates to CAISDFGPGSSVLTF.

The rearrangement joins TRBV7-8 to TRBJ1-2; D is unclear. The CDR3 has 16 residues. Trimming took 1 base from V and 0 from J, leaving 12 bases between them. Germline CDR1 SGHVS, CDR2 FQNEAQ. The CDR3 region has the DNA TGTGCCAGCAGCTTAGGAAGGCGGATGGCTAACTATGGCTACACCTTC. The encoded protein is CASSLGRRMANYGYTF. The whole variable domain, remainder taken from reference TRBV7-8 and TRBJ1-2, is GAGVSQSPRYKVAKRGQDVALRCDPISGHVSLFWYQQALGQGPEFLTYFQNEAQLDKSGLPSDRFFAERPEGSVSTLKIQRTQQEDSAVYLCASSLGRRMANYGYTFGSGTRLTVV.

This clone appeared a single time. The chain uses TRBV7-2 and TRBJ2-5, with D perhaps TRBD2 (6 bases). This CDR3 has 16 residues. Looked up from germline, CDR1 is SGHTA and CDR2 is FQGNSA. V lost 4 bases and J lost 2, with 17 bases in between. CDR3 loop: CASSWAANSGQETQYF. The CDR3 region has the DNA TGTGCCAGCAGCTGGGCGGCAAATAGCGGACAAGAGACCCAGTACTTC.

V usage is TRBV10-3 and J usage is TRBJ2-7; D unclear. Trimming cost V 3 bases and J 1 base, with 7 bases left between them. Germline CDR1 reads ENHRY; CDR2 reads SYGVKD. The CDR3 is made up of 13 amino acids. CDR3 amino acids: CAISEGTSYEQYF. CDR3 DNA sequence: TGTGCCATCAGTGAAGGAACTTCCTACGAGCAGTACTTC.

The chain employs TRBV5-1 and TRBJ2-7; TRBD1 might be the D (5 bases). The CDR3 covers 15 residues. V lost 6 bases to trimming and J lost 5 bases, with 21 bases between them. Germline CDR1 is SGHRS and CDR2 is YFSETQ. CDR3 loop: CASTVGRAPTDEQYF. The DNA of the CDR3 is TGCGCCAGCACCGTGGGCAGGGCCCCTACGGACGAGCAGTACTTC.

This clone was seen only once. The chain combines TRBV29-1 with TRBJ2-5; 8 nucleotides align to TRBD2. The end of the DNA fits TRBJ2-7 better, so the J call may be wrong. CDR3 length: 15 amino acids. Germline V CDR1 and CDR2: SQVTM, ANQGSEA. CDR3 DNA: TGCAGCGTTGTGCATGGTTCCGGGAGGGCCGGCGAGCAGTACTTC. It specifies CSVVHGSGRAGEQYF.

This rearrangement joins TRBV20-1 to TRBJ2-7, with D perhaps TRBD1 or TRBD2 (5 bases each). V was cut by 6 bases and J by 7 bases, with 10 bases left in between. CDR3 length equals 10 residues. CDR1 is DFQATT and CDR2 is SNEGSKA in the germline V gene (reference sequence). As DNA, the CDR3 is TGCAGTGCCGTCGGGGCAGAGCAGTACTTC. Translated, it gives CSAVGAEQYF.

There are many counts of this clone. The chain recombines TRBV5-5 with TRBJ1-2; possible D gene TRBD1, 5 bases. The CDR3 has 18 residues. Germline CDR1 and CDR2: SGHKS and YYEKEE (reference sequence). The V end lost 0 bases, the J end lost 6 bases, and 24 bases lay between the germline ends. The CDR3 sequence is CASSLAVRDSSPVNGYTF. The CDR3 DNA is TGTGCCAGCAGCTTGGCCGTGAGGGACTCCTCTCCCGTGAATGGCTACACCTTC. The full variable domain, rest sourced from reference TRBV5-5 and TRBJ1-2, is DAGVTQSPTHLIKTRGQQVTLRCSPISGHKSVSWYQQVLGQGPQFIFQYYEKEERGRGNFPDRFSARQFPNYSSELNVNALLLGDSALYLCASSLAVRDSSPVNGYTFGSGTRLTVV.

The chain uses TRBV7-8 and TRBJ1-5; 8 bases map to TRBD1. This CDR3 has 16 residues. Germline V lookup: CDR1 SGHVS, CDR2 FQNEAQ. V lost 4 bases, J lost 6 bases, and 11 bases stayed unmatched. Written as DNA, the CDR3 is TGTGCCAGCAGCTCAGACAGGGGAGGACTAGTTCAGCCCCAGCATTTT. Translated, it gives CASSSDRGGLVQPQHF. Complete variable domain (other parts from reference TRBV7-8 and TRBJ1-5): GAGVSQSPRYKVAKRGQDVALRCDPISGHVSLFWYQQALGQGPEFLTYFQNEAQLDKSGLPSDRFFAERPEGSVSTLKIQRTQQEDSAVYLCASSSDRGGLVQPQHFGDGTRLSIL.

J is TRBJ1-5 and V is TRBV4-2; D not resolved. There are 14 residues in the CDR3. Germline V gene sequence: CDR1 LGHNA, CDR2 YNFKEQ. Trimming shortened V by 0 bases and J by 5 bases, and 8 bases separated the two germline ends. DNA of the CDR3: TGTGCCAGCAGCCAAGAGCCAGCTTATCAGCCCCAGCATTTT. Encoded protein: CASSQEPAYQPQHF.

The chain couples TRBV6-1 to TRBJ2-7, with D possibly TRBD2 on 6 matching bases. The CDR3 has 15 residues. The V gene's germline CDR1 is MNHNS and CDR2 SASEGT. Trimming removed 7 bases from V and 2 bases from J, with 18 bases in between. CDR3 DNA sequence: TGTGCCAGCAACCGGGACTCAGGTTACCCCTACGAGCAGTACTTC. It translates to CASNRDSGYPYEQYF.

V usage is TRBV2 and J usage is TRBJ1-5, with a possible D match to TRBD1 (6 bases). V was trimmed by 4 bases and J by 1 base, leaving 26 bases between them. Germline assignment: CDR1 SNHLY and CDR2 FYNNEI. The CDR3 is made up of 20 amino acids. The CDR3 nucleotides are TGTGCCAGCAGTGGTGTGTTTGGTAGTGGACAGACAGGCAGCAATCAGCCCCAGCATTTT. Encoded protein: CASSGVFGSGQTGSNQPQHF.

The genes are TRBV27 and TRBJ1-5; a weak D match, TRBD1 (6 bases). V dropped 0 bases and J dropped 1 base, with 19 bases sitting between them. Germline CDR1 reads MNHEY; CDR2 reads SMNVEV (reference sequence). CDR3 length: 19 amino acids. The CDR3 DNA follows: TGTGCCAGCAGTTTATCGGGGTCTCAGGGGCGAGGCAGCAATCAGCCCCAGCATTTT. It translates to CASSLSGSQGRGSNQPQHF.

The V and J genes are TRBV4-2 and TRBJ2-2; D perhaps matches TRBD1 (6 bases). Trimming stripped 1 base from V and 4 bases from J, with 10 bases between. Germline lookup yields CDR1 LGHNA and CDR2 YNFKEQ. There are 15 residues in the CDR3. CDR3 in amino acids: CASSQVGTLTGELFF. Here the CDR3 DNA reads TGTGCCAGCAGCCAAGTAGGGACACTCACCGGGGAGCTGTTTTTT.